The 17 T cell receptor beta chains below come from one sample, sequenced in a study of brain T cells in children with intractable seizures. This sample's time point: blood from clinic visit 5 months post-surgery; TSC patient then seizure free. TCRdb's copy holds only in-frame clones and misses some; the assay was immunoSEQ multiplex PCR. The sample records about 340,000 clones, nearly 95% being singletons. Sequenced material: peripheral blood, taken roughly 5 months after surgery. The receptors come from a boy less than two years old with tuberous sclerosis and intractable seizures.

This chain uses TRBV10-3 with TRBJ1-2; D perhaps matches TRBD1 (5 bases). Germline-derived CDR1 and CDR2 are ENHRY and SYGVKD. This CDR3 comprises 14 residues. Trimming left V 7 bases short and J 2 bases short, with 14 bases between. This CDR3 reads CAINPIPGNYGYTF. CDR3 DNA sequence: TGTGCCATCAACCCAATTCCAGGGAACTATGGCTACACCTTC.

The rearrangement joins TRBV30 to TRBJ2-1; perhaps TRBD2 as D (5 bases). V was cut by 5 bases and J by 0 bases, with 11 bases left in between. Germline-derived CDR1 and CDR2 are GTSNPN and SVGIG (reference sequence). CDR3 length equals 14 residues. The CDR3 bases are TGTGCCTGGGGTGATGGGAGCTCCTACAATGAGCAGTTCTTC. Translating gives CAWGDGSSYNEQFF.

The rearrangement uses TRBV15 and TRBJ1-1; D might be TRBD1 (5 bases). The CDR3 is 20 amino acids. The germline V and J ends were trimmed by 1 base and 2 bases, with 26 bases remaining between them. CDR1 and CDR2 (germline): LNHNV, YYDKDF (reference sequence). In DNA, the CDR3 is TGTGCCACCAGCAGAGTCCCGGTTTCGCCCATTTTGACAGTCAACACTGAAGCTTTCTTT. Residues: CATSRVPVSPILTVNTEAFF.

The rearrangement links TRBV9 to TRBJ2-7; weak D call: TRBD1 (6 bases). CDR3 size: 19 residues. Germline values: CDR1 SGDLS, CDR2 YYNGEE. V dropped 4 bases and J dropped 2 bases, with 28 bases sitting between them. The CDR3 bases are TGTGCCAGCAGCCACCGCCCGGGACATTTAGTGGGGGTAGCCTACGAGCAGTACTTC. Amino acids: CASSHRPGHLVGVAYEQYF.

V is TRBV3-1 (or the pseudogene TRBV3-2) and J is TRBJ1-6; no reliable D call. The length of the CDR3 is 16 residues. The germline V and J ends were trimmed by 4 bases and 0 bases, with 10 bases remaining between them. Germline CDR1 is LGHDT and CDR2 is YNNKEL (reference sequence). CDR3 amino acids: CASSPPTSSYNSPLHF. CDR3 nucleotide sequence: TGTGCCAGCAGCCCCCCCACGAGCTCCTATAATTCACCCCTCCACTTT.

The genes are TRBV25-1 and TRBJ2-5; possibly TRBD1 for D (6 bases). The CDR3 runs to 15 residues. CDR1 and CDR2 from the germline V gene are MGHDK and SYGVNS. The V and J ends lost 1 base and 3 bases respectively, with 12 bases between them. DNA for the CDR3: TGTGCCAGCAGTGAATTTCAACAGGGTGAAGAGACCCAGTACTTC. Protein: CASSEFQQGEETQYF.

The chain combines TRBV9 with TRBJ2-2; 8 bases map to TRBD2. The CDR3 is 16 residues long. Germline V gene data show CDR1 as SGDLS and CDR2 as YYNGEE. Trimming took 0 bases from V and 1 from J; bases not matched to a gene: 2. CDR3 in DNA: TGTGCCAGCAGCGTAGATACTAGCGGGAACACCGGGGAGCTGTTTTTT. Amino acids: CASSVDTSGNTGELFF.

This sequence joins TRBV18 and TRBJ2-7, with D possibly being TRBD1 (6 bases). The V gene lost 3 bases and the J gene lost 6 bases, with 9 bases spanning the gap. CDR3 length: 12 residues. Germline CDR1 and CDR2: KGHSH and LQKENI. DNA of the CDR3: TGTGCCAGCTCACCTACACAGGGCGAGCAGTACTTC. Its translation: CASSPTQGEQYF.

This clone was recorded only once. The CDR3 region is CASSLFEGEAFF. The CDR3 region has the DNA TGTGCCAGCAGCTTATTCGAGGGTGAAGCTTTCTTT. The chain links TRBV7-9 to TRBJ1-1; D gene uncertain. CDR1 is SEHNR and CDR2 is FQNEAQ in the germline V gene (reference sequence). The CDR3 consists of 12 residues. V dropped 2 bases and J dropped 7 bases, with 8 bases sitting between them.

Turning to this clone: Within the sample, other DNA sequences also encode this same CDR3. The chain couples TRBV30 to TRBJ2-1, with D unclear. This CDR3 spans 11 amino acids. Germline lookup yields CDR1 GTSNPN and CDR2 SVGIG (reference sequence). V lost 4 bases and J lost 9, with 10 bases in between. CDR3 residues: CAWTTSGEQFF. DNA for the CDR3: TGTGCCTGGACCACATCCGGTGAGCAGTTCTTC.

This clone was seen only a few times. The gene calls are TRBV7-6 and TRBJ1-2, with TRBD1 matching 12 bases. Losses at the gene ends were 5 bases for V and 4 bases for J; bases not matched to a gene: 8. CDR1 and CDR2 from the germline V gene are SGHVS and FNYEAQ. The CDR3 sequence is 16 residues long. CDR3 nucleotide sequence: TGTGCCAGCAGCCCCGGGACAGGGGGCGCAGGCTATGGCTACACCTTC. Its protein product is CASSPGTGGAGYGYTF.

This sequence joins TRBV9 and TRBJ1-1; TRBD1 matches 8 bases. Germline V gene data show CDR1 as SGDLS and CDR2 as YYNGEE. The V segment lost 4 bases and the J segment 0 bases; nucleotides outside the gene matches: 14. This CDR3 has 18 residues. The chain's CDR3 is CASSFRQGWAGMNTEAFF. CDR3 nucleotide sequence: TGTGCCAGCAGCTTTCGACAGGGGTGGGCGGGGATGAACACTGAAGCTTTCTTT.

J is TRBJ2-3 and V is TRBV11-3; no clear D gene. V lost 1 base and J lost 2, with 13 bases in between. The CDR3 covers 16 residues. CDR1 SGHNT and CDR2 YENEEA come from the germline V gene. The CDR3 DNA is TGTGCCAGCAGCTTAGGGGCCGGGTCATACACAGATACGCAGTATTTT. Translating it yields CASSLGAGSYTDTQYF.

This clone was observed a single time. The V and J genes are TRBV5-4 and TRBJ2-5, with 7 bases fitting TRBD1. V shed 3 bases, J shed 7 bases, and the junction held 12 bases outside the gene matches. The germline V gene has CDR1 SGHNT and CDR2 YYREEE (reference sequence). The length of the CDR3 is 15 residues. The CDR3 DNA follows: TGTGCCAGCAGCTCCGCCGGGACAGCCGAATGGACCCAGTACTTC. This sequence encodes CASSSAGTAEWTQYF.

The chain combines TRBV6-2 or TRBV6-3 with TRBJ1-4; 10 nucleotides align to TRBD1. The CDR3 contains 16 residues. Germline V gene sequence: CDR1 MNHEY, CDR2 SVGEGT. The ends lost 2 bases at V and 6 bases at J; junction bases unmatched: 6. CDR3 DNA: TGTGCCAGCAGTTACGGGTTAGGGACAGGGGATGAAAAACTGTTTTTT. This codes for CASSYGLGTGDEKLFF.

The chain carries TRBV5-6 and TRBJ2-2; 9 bases match TRBD1. Per the germline V gene, CDR1 is SGHDT and CDR2 is YYEEEE. The CDR3 runs to 16 residues. V was pared by 4 bases and J by 6 bases, with 10 bases of the junction left unmatched. CDR3 amino acids: CASSAGTGYRAGELFF. CDR3 coding DNA: TGTGCCAGCAGCGCCGGGACAGGGTATCGTGCCGGGGAGCTGTTTTTT.

As concerns this clone: The identical CDR3 is also encoded by other nucleotide sequences in the sample. This chain connects TRBV5-1 to TRBJ2-7; D perhaps matches TRBD2 (5 bases). The germline CDR1 and CDR2 sequences are SGHRS and YFSETQ. The CDR3 spans 13 residues. V was cut by 0 bases and J by 4 bases, with 8 bases left in between. The CDR3 region has the DNA TGCGCCAGCAGCTTGGAACGGGGATACGAGCAGTACTTC. This gives the protein CASSLERGYEQYF. Full variable domain (outside the CDR3, taken from reference TRBV5-1 and TRBJ2-7): KAGVTQTPRYLIKTRGQQVTLSCSPISGHRSVSWYQQTPGQGLQFLFEYFSETQRNKGNFPGRFSGRQFSNSRSEMNVSTLELGDSALYLCASSLERGYEQYFGPGTRLTVT.